These T cell receptor beta chains were read from a single sample in a study of Ad26.COV2.S vaccination and SARS-CoV-2 variants. Profiling relied on immunoSEQ multiplex PCR, and the TCRdb table lists in-frame clones only, not all of them. The sample consists of 350,000 to 600,000 clones, 70% to 90% of them appearing once. Sequenced here: peripheral blood, sampled in a trial of Ad26.COV2.S vaccine versus placebo. These receptors were obtained from a person aged 18-60 years who received the Ad26.COV2.S COVID-19 vaccine or a placebo. The CDR3 runs from the conserved cysteine through the conserved F or W. Fields, in order: V gene, J gene, clone size, D gene, CDR3 protein, CDR3 DNA. A D gene is named only where the DNA matches it firmly. Only some rows state a clone size, as once, few, many or a class for expanded clones.

TRBV7-2,TRBJ2-7,-,-,CASSLGVAYEQYF,TGTGCCAGCAGCTTAGGAGTTGCGTACGAGCAGTACTTC
TRBV4-3,TRBJ1-2,-,-,CASSQAGTDANYGYTF,TGCGCCAGCAGCCAAGCTGGGACGGATGCTAACTATGGCTACACCTTC
TRBV9,TRBJ2-1,once,TRBD2,CASSVVAGTYNEQFF,TGTGCCAGCAGCGTAGTAGCGGGAACCTACAATGAGCAGTTCTTC
TRBV7-2,TRBJ2-1,-,TRBD2,CASSLAGSERGRPYNEQFF,TGTGCCAGCAGCTTAGCGGGGTCGGAGCGGGGGCGACCCTACAATGAGCAGTTCTTC
TRBV29-1,TRBJ1-1,once,-,CSVEWAENTEAFF,TGCAGCGTTGAATGGGCAGAAAACACTGAAGCTTTCTTT
TRBV11-3,TRBJ2-1,-,TRBD1,CASSFFGQGLNEQFF,TGTGCCAGCAGCTTTTTCGGACAGGGTCTCAATGAGCAGTTCTTC
TRBV6-5,TRBJ2-7,-,-,CASSYTDREGTEQYF,TGTGCCAGCAGTTACACAGACAGGGAGGGAACCGAGCAGTACTTC
TRBV7-9,TRBJ2-2,-,-,CARGSGSRTEANTGELFF,TGTGCCAGGGGATCCGGCAGCCGTACCGAAGCGAACACCGGGGAGCTGTTTTTT
TRBV18,TRBJ2-1,-,-,CASSPGTLDEQFF,TGTGCCAGCTCACCCGGGACTCTCGATGAGCAGTTCTTC
TRBV15,TRBJ2-7,-,-,CATSGGGGFAIEQYF,TGTGCCACCAGCGGAGGGGGCGGTTTCGCTATTGAGCAGTACTTC
TRBV5-1,TRBJ2-7,-,-,CASSRDRPSYEQYF,TGCGCCAGCAGCCGAGACAGGCCCTCCTACGAGCAGTACTTC